This T cell receptor (beta chain) emerged from a study of CD8 T cells in ankylosing spondylitis. Findings and caveats of the study: A number of the motif variants had already been described in reactive arthritis synovial fluid and blood.

In TCRdb, the 5' RACE reads were re-called with MiXCR into one record per CDR3 protein. Among some 250,000 distinct CDR3 sequences, roughly a quarter were seen once, and the ten largest hold around 0.64%. This clonotype was detected a few times. Its antigen remains unidentified. The TCR originated in a male donor with ankylosing spondylitis or in good health (not recorded which). The sequenced sample was blood, either unsorted or a sorted T cell fraction (not recorded which).

This chain's CDR3 is CSAKLAVLREGSSYNEQFF. The DNA for the CDR3 is TGCAGTGCAAAGCTAGCTGTTCTCCGCGAGGGAAGCTCCTACAATGAGCAGTTCTTC. This rearrangement joins TRBV20-1 to TRBJ2-1, with D perhaps TRBD2 (5 bases). The CDR3 is 19 amino acids. V was cut by 6 bases and J by 0 bases, with 27 bases left in between. Germline V gene data show CDR1 as DFQATT and CDR2 as SNEGSKA (reference sequence).